These T cell receptor beta chains were read from a single sample in a study of read filtering for tumor transcriptome and immune sequencing. TCRdb independently ran MiXCR on the reads; one entry per CDR3 protein. The data contain around 40,000 distinct CDR3 sequences, 12% of them singletons. Sequenced sample: a population of CD138-negative cells sorted from bone marrow. The receptors derive from a donor at least 40 years old with multiple myeloma. Each CDR3 is given with its conserved first and last residue. A D gene is named only where the DNA matches it firmly. The size entry is marked missing in some rows and otherwise reads once, few, many or a size class.

CDR3 length,clone size,D gene,V gene,J gene,CDR3 DNA,CDR3 protein
15,many,TRBD1,TRBV7-8,TRBJ2-1,TGTGCCAGCAGCTTAGGACAGGGGGCGATCAATGAGCAGTTCTTC,CASSLGQGAINEQFF
15,medium-sized,TRBD2,TRBV7-9,TRBJ2-1,TGTGCCAGCAGCTTAGTCGGGGGGGGTCGAAATGAGCAGTTCTTC,CASSLVGGGRNEQFF
14,.,TRBD1,TRBV7-9,TRBJ2-7,TGTGCCAGCAGCTTGAGGACAGGGGGCTACGAGCAGTACTTC,CASSLRTGGYEQYF
12,many,.,TRBV29-1,TRBJ1-1,TGCAGCGGTTCAGGTGGAAACACTGAAGCTTTCTTT,CSGSGGNTEAFF
14,.,.,TRBV6-1,TRBJ2-7,TGTGCCAACAAAGCGACAGGACTCTCCTACGAGCGGTACTTC,CANKATGLSYERYF
14,many,.,TRBV20-1,TRBJ2-2,TGCAGTGCCCAACTCGGGGTCACCACCGGGGAGCTGTTTTTT,CSAQLGVTTGELFF
14,many,TRBD1,TRBV6-5,TRBJ1-1,TGTGCCAGCAGTAAGGACAGGGGTAACACTGAAGCTTTCTTT,CASSKDRGNTEAFF
15,many,TRBD1,TRBV9,TRBJ2-5,TGTGCCAGCAGCCCCACAGGGACAGGGCGAGAGACCCAGTACTTC,CASSPTGTGRETQYF
16,many,TRBD2,TRBV4-2,TRBJ2-1,TGTGCCAGCAGCCAAGAGTCGAGCGGGGTACTGAATGAGCAGTTCTTC,CASSQESSGVLNEQFF
17,.,.,TRBV6-1,TRBJ2-4,TGTGCCAGCAGTGAAGATGGGGCTGGGGTAGCCAAAAACATTCAGTACTTC,CASSEDGAGVAKNIQYF
14,many,.,TRBV20-1,TRBJ2-7,TGCAGTGCTTTCCCGGCAGGGCGGGCCTACGAGCAGTACTTC,CSAFPAGRAYEQYF
15,many,TRBD2,TRBV20-1,TRBJ2-7,TGCAGTGCTAGAGATCTAGCGGGGGCCAACTACGAGCAGTACTTC,CSARDLAGANYEQYF
15,.,TRBD2,TRBV6-5,TRBJ2-3,TGTGCCAGCAGTTACTCGCGGGGGTTCACGGATACGCAGTATTTT,CASSYSRGFTDTQYF
14,many,.,TRBV20-1,TRBJ2-7,TGCAGTGCTAACTTGGGCCCCTCCAACTACGAGCAGTACTTC,CSANLGPSNYEQYF
13,many,.,TRBV7-6,TRBJ1-1,TGTGCCAGCAGCTTACAAGGGTACACTGAAGCTTTCTTT,CASSLQGYTEAFF
16,many,.,TRBV5-1,TRBJ2-7,TGCGCCAGCAGCTTGGCGTCCGGAGGAGGGTTCCCTGAGCAGTACTTC,CASSLASGGGFPEQYF
13,many,.,TRBV12-3/TRBV12-4,TRBJ2-5,TGTGCCAGCGGGGGGTCCAGGAGGGAGACCCAGTACTTC,CASGGSRRETQYF
13,many,.,TRBV20-1,TRBJ2-4,TGCAGTGCTAGCCGATTAGCCAAAAACATTCAGTACTTC,CSASRLAKNIQYF
15,many,.,TRBV28,TRBJ1-1,TGTGCCAGCAGTGGGTCCCGGTCAGCGGGGACTGAAGCTTTCTTT,CASSGSRSAGTEAFF
15,few,TRBD2,TRBV6-5,TRBJ2-3,TGTGCCAGCGGGGAGGGAATCAGCCCCACAGATACGCAGTATTTT,CASGEGISPTDTQYF
14,many,.,TRBV29-1,TRBJ1-1,TGCAGCGCCACGAGTAAGATAGCAAACACTGAAGCTTTCTTT,CSATSKIANTEAFF
11,many,.,TRBV2,TRBJ1-6,TGTGCCAGCAGTAAGGCGGCACCCCTCCACTTT,CASSKAAPLHF
18,many,TRBD1,TRBV5-1,TRBJ2-6,TGCGCCAGCAGCTTCCGGGGACAGGGGTCCTCTGGGGCCAACGTCCTGACTTTC,CASSFRGQGSSGANVLTF
14,many,.,TRBV6-6,TRBJ1-5,TGTGCCAGCAGTACCCTCGACATGTATCAGCCCCAGCATTTT,CASSTLDMYQPQHF
14,many,TRBD1,TRBV20-1,TRBJ2-1,TGCAGTGCTGACAAGGGACAGGGTTACAATGAGCAGTTCTTC,CSADKGQGYNEQFF
15,many,TRBD2,TRBV10-3,TRBJ2-1,TGTGCCATCAGGGGACTAGCGGGGGGGGCTAATGAGCAGTTCTTC,CAIRGLAGGANEQFF
14,many,.,TRBV7-2,TRBJ1-5,TGTGCCAGCAGCCCGGACGGGATCTCGACGGCCCAGCATTTT,CASSPDGISTAQHF
12,many,TRBD1,TRBV29-1,TRBJ1-1,TGCAGCGTAAGACAGGGTTTTACTGAAGCTTTCTTT,CSVRQGFTEAFF
14,many,.,TRBV12-3/TRBV12-4,TRBJ2-1,TGTGCCAGTTTACCACAGGAAAACTACAATGAGCAGTTCTTC,CASLPQENYNEQFF
17,.,.,TRBV29-1,TRBJ2-7,TGCAGCGTTCATCTATGGCCCAGGGTCCCTCCATCCTACGAGCAGTACTTC,CSVHLWPRVPPSYEQYF
16,many,TRBD2,TRBV6-5,TRBJ2-7,TGTGCCAGCAGCCCGACTAGCGGGGGGGATACTTACTGGCAGTACTTC,CASSPTSGGDTYWQYF
16,many,.,TRBV20-1,TRBJ1-5,TGCAGTGCTTTCGCATACCGGGAACGGCCCTATCAGCCCCAGCATTTT,CSAFAYRERPYQPQHF
12,many,.,TRBV27,TRBJ2-5,TGTGCCAGCAGAGGACATCAGGAGACCCAGTACTTC,CASRGHQETQYF
13,many,.,TRBV20-1,TRBJ2-3,TGCAGTGCTAGAAGAGGATCCACAGATACGCAGTATTTT,CSARRGSTDTQYF
14,many,.,TRBV5-5,TRBJ1-2,TGTGCCAGCAGCTTCTTGACGGACAACTATGGCTACACCTTC,CASSFLTDNYGYTF
15,many,.,TRBV12-3/TRBV12-4,TRBJ1-5,TGTGCCAGCAGTTCCCAGGGCAATGGCAATCAGCCCCAGCATTTT,CASSSQGNGNQPQHF
15,large,.,TRBV4-1,TRBJ2-7,TGCGCCAGCCGGCTTTCATCCACCCAGGGGTACGAGCAGTACTTC,CASRLSSTQGYEQYF
12,many,.,TRBV10-2,TRBJ1-2,TGCGCCAGCAGTGCAGGGTTGGATGGCTACACCTTC,CASSAGLDGYTF
15,.,TRBD1,TRBV2,TRBJ2-1,TGTGCCAGCAGTGATCCCCAGGGGGCGGACGATGAGCAGCTCTTC,CASSDPQGADDEQLF
13,many,.,TRBV6-5,TRBJ2-7,TGTGCCAGCAGTTACTCGAATAACTACGAGCAGTACTTC,CASSYSNNYEQYF
14,.,.,TRBV5-4,TRBJ2-2,TGTGCCAGCAGCGTAGGCAGGGACACCGGGGAGCTGTTTTTT,CASSVGRDTGELFF
15,many,.,TRBV14,TRBJ1-3,TGTGCCAGCAGCCGGACGGGGCAGACTGGAAACACCATATATTTT,CASSRTGQTGNTIYF
17,few,.,TRBV6-1,TRBJ1-3,TGTGCCAGCAGTGAAGGTCATGGGCTCAGGCCGGGAAACACCATATATTTT,CASSEGHGLRPGNTIYF
15,many,.,TRBV2,TRBJ2-6,TGTGCCAGCAGTGAAGCGCGATTTGGGGCCAACGTCCTGACTTTC,CASSEARFGANVLTF
13,few,TRBD1,TRBV29-1,TRBJ1-1,TGCAGCGCTGACAGGGGACTGAAAACTGAAGCTTTCTTT,CSADRGLKTEAFF
15,few,.,TRBV5-1,TRBJ2-3,TGCGCCAGCAGCTTGCAGGGGCTAGGCACAGATACGCAGTATTTT,CASSLQGLGTDTQYF
16,few,TRBD1,TRBV24-1,TRBJ2-2,TGTGCCACCAGTGACTCGGACAGGACGAACACCGGGGAGCTGTTTTTT,CATSDSDRTNTGELFF
19,many,TRBD2,TRBV7-2,TRBJ2-5,TGTGCCAGCAGCCTAAGGACTAGCTCAGGGCCCCTTACCAAAGAGACCCAGTACTTC,CASSLRTSSGPLTKETQYF
18,once,.,TRBV28,TRBJ2-7,TGTGTCAGCAGTTCCACCAATCCCGGCTCTAGTGGAATCTACGAGCAGTACTTC,CVSSSTNPGSSGIYEQYF
14,many,TRBD1,TRBV12-5,TRBJ2-4,TGTGCTAGTGGTACCGGGACAGGCGAAAACATTCAGTACTTC,CASGTGTGENIQYF
14,many,TRBD1,TRBV6-1,TRBJ2-1,TGTGCCAGCAGTGAGGGACAGGGGGCGAATGAGCAGTTCTTC,CASSEGQGANEQFF
13,few,TRBD1,TRBV30,TRBJ1-1,TGTGCCTGGGTGGTGCAGGGGGGTTATGTAGCTTTCTTT,CAWVVQGGYVAFF
15,.,.,TRBV5-1,TRBJ2-7,TGCGCCAGCAGCTTGGTCGGGGGTCCCTCCTACGAGCCGTACTTC,CASSLVGGPSYEPYF
16,many,.,TRBV10-1,TRBJ1-4,TGCGCCAGCAGTGTAATTATGGACAGCTCCCGTGAAAAACTGTTTTTT,CASSVIMDSSREKLFF
16,many,.,TRBV28,TRBJ2-1,TGTGCCAGCAGTTTGGCGGGGGGCCCCAGGGGGAATGAGCAGTTCTTC,CASSLAGGPRGNEQFF
12,many,.,TRBV12-3/TRBV12-4,TRBJ1-5,TGTGCCAGCAGTTCCCGCTTGGAGCCCCAGCATTTT,CASSSRLEPQHF